Below are 7 T cell receptor beta chains sequenced from a single sample in a study of molecular identifiers for immune sequencing clone quantification. Each CDR3 protein gets one entry after TCRdb re-called the PCR reads with MiXCR. Among about 640,000 distinct CDR3 sequences listed, 20% were seen once. Material: naive CD8+ T cells from blood, with Jurkat cell RNA spiked in. Subset in this sample: FACS-sorted CD8+CD4-CCR7+CD45RA+ naive T cells. These receptors all come from a human donor in good health. Some libraries in this study had Jurkat cell RNA spiked in.

This clonotype has ten or more counts. The J gene is TRBJ1-1, the V gene TRBV10-3, with D possibly matching TRBD1 (5 bases). In germline, CDR1 is ENHRY, CDR2 SYGVKD. The germline V and J ends were trimmed by 2 bases and 0 bases, with 10 bases remaining between them. The CDR3 sequence is 15 residues long. CDR3 sequence: CAISEGQGLNTEAFF. The CDR3 DNA sequence: TGTGCCATCAGTGAGGGGCAGGGATTGAACACTGAAGCTTTCTTT.

The chain combines TRBV7-9 with TRBJ2-7; D is undetermined. Germline V gives CDR1 SEHNR, CDR2 FQNEAQ (reference sequence). CDR3 length: 12 amino acids. V gave up 5 bases and J gave up 7 bases, with 12 bases separating them. Here the CDR3 reads CASSSSLGEQYF. In DNA, the CDR3 is TGTGCCAGCAGCAGCAGTCTGGGTGAGCAGTACTTC.

As to this clonotype: This may be a read error: a much more frequent sequence differs by one nucleotide. V usage is TRBV4-1 and J usage is TRBJ1-4; D is undetermined. The CDR3 spans 15 residues. Germline V lookup: CDR1 MGHRA, CDR2 YSYEKL. Trimming left V 3 bases short and J 8 bases short, with 16 bases between. The CDR3 is CASSQGMGLSEKLFF. The CDR3 nucleotides are TGCGCCAGCAGCCAGGGGATGGGTTTGTCGGAAAAACTGTTTTTT.

This clonotype was observed a few times. The gene calls are TRBV9 and TRBJ2-5; 10 nucleotides align to TRBD1. This CDR3 has 16 residues. The V gene's germline CDR1 is SGDLS and CDR2 YYNGEE. J was trimmed by 5 bases and V by 4 bases; bases with no gene match: 11. The CDR3 protein is CASSTATGGVGETQYF. The CDR3 DNA reads as TGTGCCAGCAGCACAGCGACAGGGGGCGTTGGCGAGACCCAGTACTTC.

Many counts were recorded for this clonotype. V usage is TRBV3-1 and J usage is TRBJ1-5; maybe TRBD1 (6 bases). This CDR3 is built from 16 residues. V was trimmed by 0 bases and J by 3 bases, leaving 12 bases between them. CDR1 is LGHDT and CDR2 is YNNKEL in the germline V gene (reference sequence). CDR3 sequence (DNA): TGTGCCAGCAGCCAAGATGTCCCAGGGGACAATCAGCCCCAGCATTTT. Its protein is CASSQDVPGDNQPQHF.

At least ten counts were recorded for this clonotype. The chain couples TRBV6-5 to TRBJ1-1; D is uncertain. V lost 0 bases and J lost 1, with 6 bases in between. Germline V lookup: CDR1 MNHEY, CDR2 SVGAGI. CDR3 length equals 14 residues. The DNA for the CDR3 is TGTGCCAGCAGTTACTCGAGGGCGAACACTGAAGCTTTCTTT. The encoded protein is CASSYSRANTEAFF.

This clonotype was found a few times. It may be a read error: a sequence one base away is much more abundant. The chain carries TRBV12-3 or TRBV12-4 and TRBJ2-3; D could derive from TRBD1 or TRBD2 (5 bases each). The CDR3 has 14 residues. For the CDR3, the DNA is TGTGCCAGCAGCCCGGGACCTATCACAGATACGCGGTATTTT. It codes for CASSPGPITDTRYF.